This TCR beta chain stems from a study of CD8 T cells in Susac syndrome. The authors negatively isolated CD8+ and CD4+ T cells and FACS-enriched TEMRA cells. Random hexamers were used to reverse transcribe an amount of about 0.45 to 1 ug RNA. In TCRdb, the immunoSEQ multiplex PCR reads were re-called with MiXCR into one record per CDR3 protein. Seen here are 130,000 or so distinct CDR3 sequences, 85% to 95% observed once, and the top ten hold over 0.1%. The sequenced sample consisted of CD4+ T cells from PBMCs. The receptor was derived from a human donor with multiple sclerosis.

Here the CDR3 DNA reads TGTGCCAGTAGTGCCTTGACAGACACGAACACTGAAGCTTTCTTT. It translates to CASSALTDTNTEAFF. This chain joins TRBV19 and TRBJ1-1, with TRBD1 as a possible D gene (5 bases). Germline values: CDR1 LNHDA, CDR2 SQIVND (reference sequence). V lost 5 bases and J lost 1, with 14 bases in between. The CDR3 consists of 15 residues.